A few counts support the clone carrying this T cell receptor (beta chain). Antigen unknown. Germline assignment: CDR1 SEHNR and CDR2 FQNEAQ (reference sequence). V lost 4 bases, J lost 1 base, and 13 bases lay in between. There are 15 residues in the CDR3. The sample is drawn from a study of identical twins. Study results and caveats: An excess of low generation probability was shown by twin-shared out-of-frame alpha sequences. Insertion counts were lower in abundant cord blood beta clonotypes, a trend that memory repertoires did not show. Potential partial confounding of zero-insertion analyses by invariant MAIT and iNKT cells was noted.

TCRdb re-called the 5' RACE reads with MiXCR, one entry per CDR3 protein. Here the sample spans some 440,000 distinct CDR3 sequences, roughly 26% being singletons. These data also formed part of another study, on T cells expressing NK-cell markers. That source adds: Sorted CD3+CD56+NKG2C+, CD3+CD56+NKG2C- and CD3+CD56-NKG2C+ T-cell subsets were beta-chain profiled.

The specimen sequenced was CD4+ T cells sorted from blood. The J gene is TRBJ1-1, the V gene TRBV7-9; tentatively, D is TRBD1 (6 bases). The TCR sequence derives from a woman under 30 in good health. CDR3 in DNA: TGTGCCAGCAGCTCACCGTCGGGACAGAACACTGAAGCTTTCTTT. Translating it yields CASSSPSGQNTEAFF.